This T cell receptor (beta chain) originates from a study of blood T cell repertoires in COVID-19. Overall study: The analysed material was cDNA or gDNA that came from T cells, B-cell-depleted T cells, or PBMCs.

Original processing notes: From reference gene primer amplification, estimates of nucleated cell counts were derived. Repertoires were generated with immunoSEQ multiplex PCR, while TCRdb's copy carries only in-frame clones and drops some. For V, J and clone size, that table is used; D and trimming come from the DNA. Of over 30,000 clones in the sample, approximately 78% were seen once. CDR3 length: 15 amino acids. V trimming: 5 bases; J trimming: 1 base; junction bases outside the gene matches: 9. This TCR derives from a man older than 75 with active or convalescent COVID-19. The rearrangement joins TRBV5-3 to TRBJ2-7; 7 bases are a match to TRBD2. TRBV5-3 is annotated as an ORF whose role is uncertain. The sample comprised peripheral blood. The CDR3 sequence is CARSSGLGSSYEQYF. Here the CDR3 DNA reads TGTGCCAGAAGTTCAGGACTAGGGAGTTCCTACGAGCAGTACTTC.